This TCR beta chain was captured by sequencing in a study of T-cell reconstitution after alpha-beta-depleted transplantation in children. The authors prepared the TCRbeta library with unique molecular identifiers. From the PCR reads, TCRdb called clonotypes with MiXCR, one entry per CDR3 protein. This table holds fewer than 200,000 distinct CDR3 sequences, more than 6.5% found once. This clonotype has only a few counts. Trimming removed 5 bases at V and 6 bases at J, with 17 bases between. CDR3 length: 14 amino acids. Germline CDR1 reads SEHNR; CDR2 reads FQNEAQ (reference sequence). V gene TRBV7-9 combines with J gene TRBJ2-7; tentatively, D is TRBD1 (6 bases). The sequence was collected from a human donor who donated a stem cell graft to a child with Wiskott-Aldrich syndrome. The sample here was PBMCs from the stem cell graft donor, taken from the stem cell graft. Here the CDR3 DNA reads TGTGCCAGCAGCCCAGGGGTCTATATGGGCGAGCAGTACTTC. It translates to CASSPGVYMGEQYF. The whole variable domain, remainder taken from reference TRBV7-9 and TRBJ2-7, is DTGVSQNPRHKITKRGQNVTFRCDPISEHNRLYWYRQTLGQGPEFLTYFQNEAQLEKSRLLSDRFSAERPKGSFSTLEIQRTEQGDSAMYLCASSPGVYMGEQYFGPGTRLTVT.